The rows below give T cell receptor beta chains drawn from one sample of a study of regulatory T cells in long-lasting Graves disease. TCRdb re-derived calls from the multiplex PCR reads in MiXCR, one entry per CDR3 protein. Of 400,000 to 500,000 distinct CDR3 sequences in the sample, roughly 17% are singletons; the top ten hold about 23%. The same specimen was also included in a second study, on T cells in Graves' hyperthyroidism and ophthalmopathy.

The material was peripheral blood mononuclear cells (PBMCs), obtained at new diagnosis, from a patient treated with antithyroid drugs. The receptors derive from a woman between 18 and 29 years old with Graves disease. The CDR3 runs from the conserved cysteine through the conserved F or W. The D gene is left open where the match is weak. The size entry is marked missing in some rows and otherwise reads once, few, many or a size class.

J: TRBJ1-3; D: .; V: TRBV10-3; size: few; CDR3: CAISDIFLGRDTIYF; DNA: TGTGCCATCAGTGATATCTTCCTCGGTAGGGACACCATATATTTT
J: TRBJ2-1; D: TRBD1; V: TRBV7-9; size: many; CDR3: CASSFETGLMDDEQFF; DNA: TGTGCCAGCAGCTTCGAGACAGGGTTGATGGACGATGAGCAGTTCTTC
J: TRBJ2-5; D: .; V: TRBV20-1; size: many; CDR3: CSAATGTWRMETQYF; DNA: TGCAGTGCTGCTACCGGGACTTGGCGGATGGAGACCCAGTACTTC
J: TRBJ1-2; D: .; V: TRBV4-3; size: .; CDR3: CASSQGLGLNDRKERGYTF; DNA: TGCGCCAGCAGCCAAGGTCTGGGCCTCAATGACAGAAAGGAACGTGGCTACACCTTC
J: TRBJ2-2; D: .; V: TRBV10-2; size: few; CDR3: CASSAYRNTGELFF; DNA: TGCGCCAGCAGTGCCTACAGGAACACCGGGGAGCTGTTTTTT
J: TRBJ2-3; D: .; V: TRBV5-1; size: few; CDR3: CASSLEGRVEADTQYF; DNA: TGCGCCAGCAGCTTGGAAGGGCGGGTGGAGGCAGATACGCAGTATTTT
J: TRBJ2-5; D: TRBD2; V: TRBV19; size: .; CDR3: CASSIVTSAIPFQETQYF; DNA: TGTGCCAGTAGTATCGTGACTAGCGCGATACCGTTTCAAGAGACCCAGTACTTC
J: TRBJ2-3; D: TRBD2; V: TRBV20-1; size: many; CDR3: CSGRLAGGTDTQYF; DNA: TGCAGTGGAAGACTAGCGGGAGGCACAGATACGCAGTATTTT
J: TRBJ2-7; D: .; V: TRBV30; size: many; CDR3: CAWSTGYPYEQYF; DNA: TGTGCCTGGAGTACAGGGTACCCCTACGAGCAGTACTTC
J: TRBJ2-5; D: TRBD2; V: TRBV20-1; size: few; CDR3: CSARRGGETQYF; DNA: TGCAGTGCTAGACGGGGAGGGGAGACCCAGTACTTC
J: TRBJ2-5; D: TRBD1; V: TRBV11-2; size: .; CDR3: CASSPRTGQETQYF; DNA: TGTGCCAGCAGCCCCCGGACAGGGCAGGAGACCCAGTACTTC
J: TRBJ2-1; D: .; V: TRBV10-1; size: few; CDR3: CASSETRDEQFF; DNA: TGCGCCAGCAGTGAGACTAGGGATGAGCAGTTCTTC
J: TRBJ2-7; D: .; V: TRBV7-2; size: many; CDR3: CASSYTGSYEQYF; DNA: TGTGCCAGCAGCTACACAGGATCCTACGAGCAGTACTTC
J: TRBJ2-6; D: TRBD2; V: TRBV29-1; size: few; CDR3: CSVEDLRLAGPRSGANVLTF; DNA: TGCAGCGTTGAAGACTTACGGCTAGCGGGGCCCCGCTCTGGGGCCAACGTCCTGACTTTC
J: TRBJ1-2; D: TRBD1; V: TRBV29-1; size: many; CDR3: CSVENLQGADGYTF; DNA: TGCAGCGTTGAAAACCTTCAGGGGGCGGATGGCTACACCTTC
J: TRBJ2-2; D: .; V: TRBV12-3/TRBV12-4; size: many; CDR3: CASSILLGGVNTGELFF; DNA: TGTGCCAGCAGTATCCTCCTGGGCGGGGTTAACACCGGGGAGCTGTTTTTT
J: TRBJ2-1; D: .; V: TRBV7-2; size: many; CDR3: CASSRRTSSYNEQFF; DNA: TGTGCCAGCAGCAGGCGCACGAGCTCCTACAATGAGCAGTTCTTC
J: TRBJ1-1; D: TRBD1; V: TRBV28; size: many; CDR3: CASSLRVGQGATEAFF; DNA: TGTGCCAGCAGTTTAAGGGTCGGACAGGGGGCCACTGAAGCTTTCTTT
J: TRBJ2-7; D: .; V: TRBV5-4; size: .; CDR3: CASSLLGRDYEQYF; DNA: TGTGCCAGCAGCTTATTGGGACGGGACTACGAGCAGTACTTC
J: TRBJ2-1; D: .; V: TRBV27; size: .; CDR3: CASSLPPRAGASPYNEQFF; DNA: TGTGCCAGCAGCTTGCCCCCCCGTGCGGGGGCATCCCCCTACAATGAGCAGTTCTTC
J: TRBJ1-1; D: .; V: TRBV15; size: many; CDR3: CATSRGTGGNTEAFF; DNA: TGTGCCACCAGCAGAGGGACGGGAGGGAACACTGAAGCTTTCTTT
J: TRBJ2-7; D: .; V: TRBV14; size: few; CDR3: CASSQRGGLGYEQYF; DNA: TGTGCCAGCAGCCAAAGGGGGGGACTCGGGTACGAGCAGTACTTC
J: TRBJ1-5; D: .; V: TRBV10-3; size: .; CDR3: CAISESMGGQPQHF; DNA: TGTGCCATCAGTGAGTCTATGGGGGGGCAGCCCCAGCATTTT
J: TRBJ1-5; D: TRBD1; V: TRBV2; size: few; CDR3: CASNPGQGAYSNQPQHF; DNA: TGTGCCAGCAACCCGGGACAGGGCGCGTATAGCAATCAGCCCCAGCATTTT
J: TRBJ2-2; D: .; V: TRBV18; size: .; CDR3: CASSPSQSGNTGELFF; DNA: TGTGCCAGCTCACCCTCCCAGAGCGGGAACACCGGGGAGCTGTTTTTT
J: TRBJ2-2; D: .; V: TRBV9; size: .; CDR3: CASSVLTGNGELFF; DNA: TGTGCCAGCAGCGTTCTCACAGGGAACGGGGAGCTGTTTTTT
J: TRBJ2-5; D: TRBD2; V: TRBV27; size: few; CDR3: CASKIAGGETQYF; DNA: TGTGCCAGCAAAATAGCGGGAGGAGAGACCCAGTACTTC
J: TRBJ1-3; D: .; V: TRBV11-2; size: few; CDR3: CASSTNSGGSGNTIYF; DNA: TGTGCCAGCAGCACAAATAGCGGAGGTTCTGGAAACACCATATATTTT
J: TRBJ2-1; D: .; V: TRBV18; size: .; CDR3: CASSPGANNEQFF; DNA: TGTGCCAGCTCACCTGGCGCCAACAATGAGCAGTTCTTC
J: TRBJ2-3; D: .; V: TRBV9; size: .; CDR3: CASGGQSTDTQYF; DNA: TGTGCCAGCGGTGGGCAGTCCACAGATACGCAGTATTTT
J: TRBJ1-1; D: TRBD1; V: TRBV7-9; size: few; CDR3: CASSPPITGVSEAFF; DNA: TGTGCCAGCAGCCCTCCGATCACAGGGGTCTCTGAAGCTTTCTTT
J: TRBJ2-3; D: .; V: TRBV7-9; size: .; CDR3: CASTQRGDTQYF; DNA: TGTGCCAGCACCCAAAGGGGAGATACGCAGTATTTT
J: TRBJ2-7; D: TRBD2; V: TRBV27; size: many; CDR3: CASSPGGPYEQYF; DNA: TGCGCCAGCAGCCCGGGGGGGCCCTACGAGCAGTACTTC
J: TRBJ2-1; D: TRBD1; V: TRBV30; size: few; CDR3: CAWSRQGLGQFF; DNA: TGTGCCTGGAGTAGACAGGGGTTAGGGCAGTTCTTC
J: TRBJ2-1; D: .; V: TRBV27; size: many; CDR3: CASSLSPGVRNEQFF; DNA: TGTGCCAGCAGTTTATCGCCGGGAGTACGGAATGAGCAGTTCTTC
J: TRBJ2-7; D: .; V: TRBV5-1; size: .; CDR3: CASSLDSGGAGEQYF; DNA: TGCGCCAGCAGCTTGGACAGCGGAGGAGCGGGCGAGCAGTACTTC
J: TRBJ1-1; D: .; V: TRBV5-6; size: .; CDR3: CASSSEGHRGTEAFF; DNA: TGTGCCAGCAGCTCGGAGGGACACCGGGGCACTGAAGCTTTCTTT
J: TRBJ1-5; D: TRBD1; V: TRBV19; size: once; CDR3: CASRTTGESNQPQHF; DNA: TGTGCCAGTAGAACGACAGGGGAAAGCAATCAGCCCCAGCATTTT
J: TRBJ2-1; D: TRBD2; V: TRBV24-1; size: once; CDR3: CATSDMLEAGGGNEQFF; DNA: TGTGCCACCAGTGATATGCTTGAAGCGGGAGGGGGCAATGAGCAGTTCTTC
J: TRBJ2-7; D: .; V: TRBV30; size: .; CDR3: CAWSFATASSYEQYF; DNA: TGTGCCTGGAGTTTTGCCACCGCAAGCTCCTACGAGCAGTACTTC
J: TRBJ2-1; D: TRBD2; V: TRBV12-3/TRBV12-4; size: many; CDR3: CASSALGSGSLNEQFF; DNA: TGTGCCAGCAGTGCTCTAGGTAGCGGGAGCTTAAATGAGCAGTTCTTC
J: TRBJ1-6; D: .; V: TRBV28; size: .; CDR3: CASNRGGGRSPLHF; DNA: TGTGCCAGCAACCGCGGGGGGGGTCGGTCACCCCTCCACTTT
J: TRBJ2-3; D: .; V: TRBV20-1; size: few; CDR3: CSAVRQDSTDTQYF; DNA: TGCAGTGCTGTGAGGCAGGATAGCACAGATACGCAGTATTTT
J: TRBJ2-2; D: TRBD2; V: TRBV10-2; size: .; CDR3: CASSEVTSRSAGELFF; DNA: TGCGCCAGCAGTGAGGTGACTAGCCGGAGCGCCGGGGAGCTGTTTTTT
J: TRBJ2-1; D: .; V: TRBV7-2; size: .; CDR3: CASSLVPGTNEQFF; DNA: TGTGCCAGCAGCTTAGTTCCGGGTACCAATGAGCAGTTCTTC
J: TRBJ2-3; D: TRBD2; V: TRBV30; size: .; CDR3: CAWRPGLATDTQYF; DNA: TGTGCCTGGAGACCGGGACTAGCGACAGATACGCAGTATTTT
J: TRBJ2-7; D: .; V: TRBV20-1; size: many; CDR3: CSASGLEQYF; DNA: TGCAGTGCTAGCGGTTTAGAGCAGTACTTC
J: TRBJ2-1; D: TRBD2; V: TRBV7-3; size: many; CDR3: CASSLDSGRGYNEQFF; DNA: TGTGCCAGCAGCTTAGATAGCGGGAGAGGGTACAATGAGCAGTTCTTC
J: TRBJ2-4; D: .; V: TRBV20-1; size: many; CDR3: CSARDPTPDLAKNIQYF; DNA: TGCAGTGCTAGAGACCCTACCCCTGATTTAGCCAAAAACATTCAGTACTTC
J: TRBJ2-1; D: TRBD2; V: TRBV27; size: many; CDR3: CASSWVSGTYNEQFF; DNA: TGTGCCAGCAGTTGGGTTAGCGGGACCTACAATGAGCAGTTCTTC
J: TRBJ2-7; D: TRBD2; V: TRBV11-2; size: .; CDR3: CVSSLVGGSYEQYF; DNA: TGTGTCAGCAGCTTAGTAGGCGGGAGCTACGAGCAGTACTTC
J: TRBJ1-2; D: TRBD1; V: TRBV10-3; size: many; CDR3: CAIEEPGQGANGYTF; DNA: TGTGCCATAGAGGAACCGGGACAGGGGGCAAATGGCTACACCTTC
J: TRBJ2-3; D: TRBD1; V: TRBV10-3; size: few; CDR3: CAISEGQGQAGTDTQYF; DNA: TGTGCCATCAGTGAGGGACAGGGACAGGCCGGCACAGATACGCAGTATTTT